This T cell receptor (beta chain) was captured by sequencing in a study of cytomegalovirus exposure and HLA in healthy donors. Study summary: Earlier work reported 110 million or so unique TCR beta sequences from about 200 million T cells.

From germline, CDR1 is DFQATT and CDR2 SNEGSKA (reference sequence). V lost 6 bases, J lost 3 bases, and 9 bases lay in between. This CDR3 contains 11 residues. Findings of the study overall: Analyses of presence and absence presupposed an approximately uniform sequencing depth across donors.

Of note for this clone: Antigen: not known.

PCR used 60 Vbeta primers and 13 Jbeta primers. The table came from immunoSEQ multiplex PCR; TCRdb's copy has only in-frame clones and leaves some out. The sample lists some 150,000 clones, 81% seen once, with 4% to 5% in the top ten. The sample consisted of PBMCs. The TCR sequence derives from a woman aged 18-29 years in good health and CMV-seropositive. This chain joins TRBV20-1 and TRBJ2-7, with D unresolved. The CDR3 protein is CSAVASYEQYF. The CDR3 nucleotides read TGCAGTGCAGTCGCTAGCTACGAGCAGTACTTC.